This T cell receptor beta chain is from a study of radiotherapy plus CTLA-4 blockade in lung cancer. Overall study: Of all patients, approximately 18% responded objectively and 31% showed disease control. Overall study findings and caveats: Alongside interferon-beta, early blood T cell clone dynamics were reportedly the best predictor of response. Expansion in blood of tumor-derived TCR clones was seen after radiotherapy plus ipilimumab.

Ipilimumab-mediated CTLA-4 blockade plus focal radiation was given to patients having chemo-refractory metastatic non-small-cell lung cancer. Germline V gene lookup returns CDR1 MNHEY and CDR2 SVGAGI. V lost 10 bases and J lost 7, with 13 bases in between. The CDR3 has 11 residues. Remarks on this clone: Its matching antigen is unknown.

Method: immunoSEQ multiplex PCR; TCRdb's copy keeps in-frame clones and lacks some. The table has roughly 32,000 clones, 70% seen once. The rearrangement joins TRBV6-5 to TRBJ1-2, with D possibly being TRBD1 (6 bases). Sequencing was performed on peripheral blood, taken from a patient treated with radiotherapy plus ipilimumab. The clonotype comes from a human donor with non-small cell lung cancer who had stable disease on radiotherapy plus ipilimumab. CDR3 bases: TGTGCCACAGCGTCGACAGGTGGCTACACCTTC. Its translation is CATASTGGYTF.